Listed below are T cell receptor beta chains from one sample, sequenced in a study of Ad26.COV2.S vaccination and SARS-CoV-2 variants. Using immunoSEQ multiplex PCR, the repertoire was profiled, and TCRdb retains in-frame clones only, with some absent. The sample contains around 380,000 clones, 88% of which appear only once. The material was peripheral blood, obtained in a trial of Ad26.COV2.S vaccine versus placebo. The receptor set was obtained from a person aged 18-60 years who received the Ad26.COV2.S COVID-19 vaccine or a placebo. The conserved cysteine and the conserved F or W are not part of the CDR3 here. Clone size is stated in some rows and not others, as once, few, many or a class when expanded.

. TRBJ1-1 10 TRBV5-4 ASSLDGNRAF
few TRBJ2-7 11 TRBV28 ASSRRYLYEQY
. TRBJ2-3 13 TRBV18 ASSPGRGDTDTQY
. TRBJ2-5 11 TRBV5-1 ASGLTGVGTQY
. TRBJ1-5 15 TRBV6-2/TRBV6-3 ASSYPLQGRANQPQH
. TRBJ1-1 10 TRBV5-6 ASSLGVTEAF
. TRBJ2-1 13 TRBV3-1/TRBV3-2 ASSNWSGGENEQF
. TRBJ1-6 13 TRBV6-2/TRBV6-3 ASSQRGSYNSPLH
. TRBJ1-5 12 TRBV5-8 ASSLEYSNQPQH
. TRBJ2-7 13 TRBV18 ASSPAGYQSYEQY
. TRBJ1-5 12 TRBV19 ASHPEYSNQPQH
few TRBJ1-6 15 TRBV6-1 ASSEAAGGSYNSPLH
. TRBJ2-3 12 TRBV3-1/TRBV3-2 ASSRYKFRDTQY
. TRBJ2-6 14 TRBV5-1 ASSQQGALGANVLT
. TRBJ2-3 14 TRBV5-4 ASSFLAGGSTDTQY
few TRBJ1-3 12 TRBV9 ASSTPSSGNTIY
. TRBJ1-2 14 TRBV5-4 ASSFGPLAGAEGYT
. TRBJ1-1 11 TRBV27 ASRGGFGTEAF
few TRBJ1-4 12 TRBV2 ASSEATGHEKLF
. TRBJ2-5 10 TRBV2 ASSETRDTQY
. TRBJ1-5 13 TRBV7-2 ASSTLRGAGQPQH
. TRBJ1-1 13 TRBV2 ASSGDRGLNSEAF
. TRBJ2-2 14 TRBV18 ASSPNVRRVTGELF
. TRBJ1-6 13 TRBV2 ASSVTGLGYSPLH
. TRBJ1-4 12 TRBV3-1/TRBV3-2 ASKGVQSNEKLF
. TRBJ1-5 14 TRBV4-3 ASSQGRVSGRQPQH
. TRBJ1-3 14 TRBV7-2 ASSPQGRRSGNTIY
. TRBJ2-2 13 TRBV5-1 ASSLGGANTGELF
. TRBJ2-5 12 TRBV6-2/TRBV6-3 ASSYSMFGETQY
. TRBJ2-1 11 TRBV24-1 ATSGTGMGEQF
. TRBJ1-1 13 TRBV6-5 ATKPFQGLSTEAF
. TRBJ2-6 14 TRBV7-9 ASSPGTGAGANVLT
. TRBJ1-1 11 TRBV6-5 ASSYVTGGEAF
. TRBJ1-2 14 TRBV15 ATSRDYRADSYGYT
. TRBJ2-5 15 TRBV6-2/TRBV6-3 ASSDNRLAGIQETQY
. TRBJ2-6 15 TRBV5-6 ASSSLSLSSGANVLT
. TRBJ2-3 12 TRBV27 ASSFGTGTDTQY
. TRBJ2-3 14 TRBV6-1 ASSEYAGPFTDTQY
few TRBJ1-2 11 TRBV4-2 ASSQVPPGNYT
. TRBJ2-1 11 TRBV14 ASSPRRGLEQF
. TRBJ1-2 15 TRBV6-1 ASSEVLRAVEILGYT
once TRBJ2-3 9 TRBV5-6 ASSTIDTQY
. TRBJ2-3 15 TRBV4-1 ASSQGLLAGSTDTQY
. TRBJ1-1 11 TRBV15 ATSRDVLAQAF
. TRBJ2-5 13 TRBV7-2 ASSLSRGVWETQY
. TRBJ2-2 13 TRBV7-9 ASSPYGAKTGELF
. TRBJ1-1 13 TRBV6-7 ASSYHTGRNTEAF
. TRBJ1-2 14 TRBV13 ASSLDPLQGGYGYT
once TRBJ2-1 10 TRBV3-1/TRBV3-2 ASSQVQWEQF
. TRBJ1-5 12 TRBV7-9 ASSPGGSNQPQH
. TRBJ1-6 13 TRBV4-3 ASSQETANNSPLH
. TRBJ2-5 15 TRBV18 ASSPLQLAGGRETQY